This T cell receptor (beta chain) was documented in a study of blood T cell repertoires in COVID-19. Across the whole study: The origin of the acute and convalescent COVID-19 samples was the United States, Italy and Spain.

Profiled with immunoSEQ multiplex PCR; TCRdb holds only in-frame clones, not every one. The table records around 230,000 clones, approximately 80% of them present only once. The sample consisted of peripheral blood. This receptor was identified in a man aged 35-49 years with acute or convalescent COVID-19.

The CDR3 DNA reads TGTGCCAGCAGCGGGGGACTAGCGGGAGCCTACGAGCAGTACTTC. It specifies CASSGGLAGAYEQYF. The V gene is TRBV9, the J gene TRBJ2-7; 14 nucleotides match TRBD2. Unmatched junction bases numbered 1, after V lost 3 bases and J lost 2 bases. The germline V gene has CDR1 SGDLS and CDR2 YYNGEE. CDR3 length: 15 amino acids.